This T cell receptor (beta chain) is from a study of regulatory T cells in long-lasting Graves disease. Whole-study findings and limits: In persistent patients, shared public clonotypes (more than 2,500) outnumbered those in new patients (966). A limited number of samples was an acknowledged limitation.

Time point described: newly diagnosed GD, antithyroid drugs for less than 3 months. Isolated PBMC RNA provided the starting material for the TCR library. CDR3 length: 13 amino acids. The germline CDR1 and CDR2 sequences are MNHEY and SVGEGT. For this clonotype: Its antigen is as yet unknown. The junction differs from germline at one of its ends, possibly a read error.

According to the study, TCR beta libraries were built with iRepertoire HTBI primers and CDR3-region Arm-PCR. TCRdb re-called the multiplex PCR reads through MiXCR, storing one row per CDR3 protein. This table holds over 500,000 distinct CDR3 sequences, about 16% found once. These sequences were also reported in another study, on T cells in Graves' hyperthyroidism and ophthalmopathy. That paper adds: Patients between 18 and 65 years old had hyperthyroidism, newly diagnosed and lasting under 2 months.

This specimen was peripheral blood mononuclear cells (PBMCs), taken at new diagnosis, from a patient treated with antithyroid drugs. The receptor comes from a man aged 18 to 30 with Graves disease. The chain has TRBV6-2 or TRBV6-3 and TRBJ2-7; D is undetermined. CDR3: CASSQGASHEQYF. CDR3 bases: TGTGCCAGCAGCCAAGGAGCCTCCCACGAGCAGTACTTC.